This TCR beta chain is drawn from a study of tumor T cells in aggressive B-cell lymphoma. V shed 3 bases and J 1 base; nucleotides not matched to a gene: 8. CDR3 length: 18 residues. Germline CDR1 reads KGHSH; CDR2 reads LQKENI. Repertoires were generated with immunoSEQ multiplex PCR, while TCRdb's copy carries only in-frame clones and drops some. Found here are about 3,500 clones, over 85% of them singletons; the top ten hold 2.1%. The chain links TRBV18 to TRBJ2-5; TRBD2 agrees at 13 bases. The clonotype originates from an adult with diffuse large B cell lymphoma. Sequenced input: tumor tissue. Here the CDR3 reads CASSPLLTSGGSQETQYF. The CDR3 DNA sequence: TGTGCCAGCTCACCCCTCCTGACTAGCGGGGGGTCCCAAGAGACCCAGTACTTC.